This TCR beta chain was sequenced in a study of T cells expressing NK-cell markers. Background on the study: Sequencing of TCR beta repertoires drew on sorted CD3+CD56+NKG2C+, CD3+CD56+NKG2C- and CD3+CD56-NKG2C+ T cells. Seven HCMV-seropositive donors and one seronegative donor made up the eight sequenced donors. Study-level findings and limits: As a fraction of CD8+ T cells, dominant NKG2C+ clonotypes reached roughly 1.0-7.0% in 5 to 7 donors.

With regard to this clonotype: Its antigen is not known.

TCR beta cDNA was generated via 5'RACE template switching incorporating UMIs. TCRdb re-called the 5' RACE reads, yielding one record per CDR3 amino acid sequence without DNA. The ten top clones account for approximately 6.8%, within a sample of 350,000 to 500,000 distinct CDR3 sequences. This receptor was obtained from a woman between 18 and 70 years old in good health. The sample taken for sequencing was blood T cells: a sorted CD56 or NKG2C T cell subset, CD4+ or CD8+ T cells, or bulk PBMC T cells (not recorded which).

The CDR3 protein is CASMASGRRAETQYF. The V and J genes are TRBV6-2 or TRBV6-3 and TRBJ2-5; TCRdb's D call, TRBD2, is unchecked because there is no DNA. This CDR3 has 15 amino acids. Germline CDR1 MNHEY, CDR2 SVGEGT.